This T cell receptor beta chain comes out of a study of regulatory T cells in long-lasting Graves disease. There are many counts of this clonotype. The TCR beta library used iRepertoire HTBI primers with Arm-PCR amplification of CDR3. MiXCR, run by TCRdb on the multiplex PCR reads, gives a single entry per CDR3 protein. Of roughly 400,000 distinct CDR3 sequences detected, roughly a fifth appear once; the ten largest clones hold approximately 15%. Germline V gene sequence: CDR1 SNHLY, CDR2 FYNNEI. The CDR3 consists of 12 residues. V was shortened by 7 bases and J by 3 bases, with 7 bases between the two germline ends. The time point was: persistent/refractory GD, antithyroid drugs over 5 years with positive TRAb. From RNA extracted from PBMCs, the TCR library was made. Xi'an, China, was home to the endocrinology department that provided patients.

The sequencing here drew on peripheral blood mononuclear cells (PBMCs), taken when the disease was refractory, from a patient treated with antithyroid drugs. The clonotype comes from a female donor with Graves disease. J is TRBJ1-3 and V is TRBV2; D unresolved. The CDR3 protein is CASTGGGNTIYF. The CDR3 nucleotides are TGTGCCAGCACAGGCGGTGGAAACACCATATATTTT.